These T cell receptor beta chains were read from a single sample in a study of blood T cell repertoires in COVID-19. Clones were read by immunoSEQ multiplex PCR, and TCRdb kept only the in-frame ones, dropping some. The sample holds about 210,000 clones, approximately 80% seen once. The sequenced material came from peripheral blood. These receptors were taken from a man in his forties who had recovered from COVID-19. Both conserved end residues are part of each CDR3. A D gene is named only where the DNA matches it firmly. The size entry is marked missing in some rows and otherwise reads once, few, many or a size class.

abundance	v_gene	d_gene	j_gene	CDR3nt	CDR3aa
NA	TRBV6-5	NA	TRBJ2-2	TGTGCCAGCAGTTACTCGCCACTAGGGTACGGGGAGCTGTTTTTT	CASSYSPLGYGELFF
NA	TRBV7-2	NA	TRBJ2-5	TGTGCCAGCAGCTTCAGTCAGAAGGAGACCCAGTACTTC	CASSFSQKETQYF
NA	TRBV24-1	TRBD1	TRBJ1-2	TGTGCCACCACTCCCCCCGGCAGGGGGCACGGCTACACCTTC	CATTPPGRGHGYTF
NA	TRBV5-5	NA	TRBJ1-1	TGTGCCAGCAGCTGGACAGCTATGAACACTGAAGCTTTCTTT	CASSWTAMNTEAFF
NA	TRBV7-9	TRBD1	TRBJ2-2	TGTGCCAGCAGCCCCACCAGACGACAGGGGAGCACCGGGGAGCTGTTTTTT	CASSPTRRQGSTGELFF
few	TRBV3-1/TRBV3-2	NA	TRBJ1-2	TGTGCCAGCAGCCAAGAGGGCCGGGACTACACCTTC	CASSQEGRDYTF
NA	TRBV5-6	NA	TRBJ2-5	TGTGCCAGCAGCTTGGATCGAGAGACCCAGTACTTC	CASSLDRETQYF
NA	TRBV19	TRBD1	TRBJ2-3	TGTGCCAGTAGCCCAGGGGGCGGCCGAGATACGCAGTATTTT	CASSPGGGRDTQYF
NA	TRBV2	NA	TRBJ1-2	TGTGCCAGCAGTGAAGCGCAGGGGTATGGCGGCTACACCTTC	CASSEAQGYGGYTF
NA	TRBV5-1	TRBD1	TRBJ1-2	TGCGCCAGCAGCTTGAGGACAGGGGGTAGGGGTGAAGGCTACACCTTC	CASSLRTGGRGEGYTF
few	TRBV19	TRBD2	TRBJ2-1	TGTGCCAGTACCACGACTAGGGCGGGGGGGCTCACCAATTCCTACAATGAGCAGTTCTTC	CASTTTRAGGLTNSYNEQFF
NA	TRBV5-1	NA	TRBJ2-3	TGCGCCAGCTTTTCGGGGGAGAGATCCACAGATACGCAGTATTTT	CASFSGERSTDTQYF
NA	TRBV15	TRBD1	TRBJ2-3	TGTGCCACCAGCGGGGACAGTCGCACAGATACGCAGTATTTT	CATSGDSRTDTQYF
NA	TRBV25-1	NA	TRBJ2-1	TGTGCCAGCAGTGATGCCCGACGGGGTTCCTACAATGAGCAGTTCTTC	CASSDARRGSYNEQFF
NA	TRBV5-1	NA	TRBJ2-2	TGCGCCAGCAGCTTTCCGGGTCTATACACCGGGGAGCTGTTTTTT	CASSFPGLYTGELFF
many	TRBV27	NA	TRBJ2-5	TGTGCCAGCAGTACCGGGGAGTCCCTGTACCAAGAGACCCAGTACTTC	CASSTGESLYQETQYF
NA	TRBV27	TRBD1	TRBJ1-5	TGTGCCAGCAGAGACAGGGGGTTGCTCAATCAGCCCCAGCATTTT	CASRDRGLLNQPQHF
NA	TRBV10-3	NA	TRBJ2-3	TGTGCCATCAGGGTTCAGGGGGAGGCAGATACGCAGTATTTT	CAIRVQGEADTQYF
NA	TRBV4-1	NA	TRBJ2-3	TGCGCCAGCAGCCGGGCGAGTGGGGCGGCAGATACGCAGTATTTT	CASSRASGAADTQYF
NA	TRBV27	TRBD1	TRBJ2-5	TGTGCCAGCAGAGCTCAGGGGGCAGAGACCCAGTACTTC	CASRAQGAETQYF